A selection of T cell receptor beta chains follows, all from one sample in a study of blood T cell repertoires in COVID-19. The protocol was immunoSEQ multiplex PCR, while the TCRdb copy is restricted to in-frame clones and leaves out a portion. The sample carries approximately 480,000 clones, around 87% recorded once. The material sequenced was PBMCs or T cells enriched from blood (not recorded which). The source is a woman between 18 and 29 years old who had recovered from COVID-19. Both conserved end residues are part of each CDR3. The order of the fields is V gene, D gene, J gene, clone size, CDR3 DNA, CDR3 protein. D genes are given only for firm matches. The listing skips clone size in some rows; elsewhere it reads once, few, many or a size class.

TRBV5-8	-	TRBJ1-4	once	TGTGCCAGCAGCGTGGACAGTGCAACTAATGAAAAACTGTTTTTT	CASSVDSATNEKLFF
TRBV12-3/TRBV12-4	-	TRBJ2-3	-	TGTGCCAGCAGTTTCTATAGTCATACGCAGTATTTT	CASSFYSHTQYF
TRBV11-2	-	TRBJ2-7	-	TGTGCCAGCAGCTTACACTACGAGCAGTACTTC	CASSLHYEQYF
TRBV10-2	-	TRBJ2-1	-	TGCGCCAGCTGGGGGCGGAATGAGCAGTTCTTC	CASWGRNEQFF
TRBV7-6	-	TRBJ1-1	-	TGTGCCAGCAGCTTAGTCCGACTTGGGTTGACTGAAGCTTTCTTT	CASSLVRLGLTEAFF
TRBV18	TRBD1	TRBJ1-1	-	TGTGCCAGCTCACCATTGACAGGGGACACTGAAGCTTTCTTT	CASSPLTGDTEAFF
TRBV7-9	-	TRBJ1-3	-	TGTGCCACCCAGAAAGGGGCAGGCTCTGGAAACACCATATATTTT	CATQKGAGSGNTIYF
TRBV19	TRBD1	TRBJ1-5	few	TGTGCCGTCGGGACAGCTTATAGCAATCAGCCCCAGCATTTT	CAVGTAYSNQPQHF
TRBV10-3	-	TRBJ1-1	-	TGTGCCATCAGTGAGTGGGGAGCGGGAACTGAAGCTTTCTTT	CAISEWGAGTEAFF
TRBV9	-	TRBJ2-7	-	TGTGCCAGCAGCGTTACTTCTGGTGTCCGCTCCTACGAGCAGTACTTC	CASSVTSGVRSYEQYF
TRBV4-2	TRBD2	TRBJ2-3	-	TGTGCCAGCAGCCTGGGACTAGCGGGGGGTCTTAGCACAGATACGCAGTATTTT	CASSLGLAGGLSTDTQYF
TRBV28	-	TRBJ1-2	-	TGTGCCAGCAGTTTGCGGTCTTATGGCTACACCTTC	CASSLRSYGYTF
TRBV6-5	-	TRBJ1-2	-	TGTGCCAGCAGTTACTCGGGGCCAGAGAACTATGGCTACACCTTC	CASSYSGPENYGYTF
TRBV6-5	TRBD1	TRBJ1-4	-	TGTGCCAGCAGTCTGGACAGGGAGAATGAAAAACTGTTTTTT	CASSLDRENEKLFF
TRBV19	TRBD1	TRBJ1-3	-	TGTGCCAGTAGTTACTCCGACAGGGGCTCTGGAAACACCATATATTTT	CASSYSDRGSGNTIYF
TRBV6-1	TRBD2	TRBJ2-3	-	TGTGCCAGCAGTGCCGGGACTAGCGGGGGGGGCACAGATACGCAGTATTTT	CASSAGTSGGGTDTQYF
TRBV2	-	TRBJ2-5	few	TGTGCCAGCAGTGAACAGGGAGAGACCCAGTACTTC	CASSEQGETQYF
TRBV28	TRBD1	TRBJ1-2	-	TGTGCCAGCAGTTTTCCTCAGGGGGAAGGGGGCTACACCTTC	CASSFPQGEGGYTF
TRBV10-3	TRBD1	TRBJ1-5	-	TGTGCCATCAGTGCGGGGGGACAGGGACTCAATCAGCCCCAGCATTTT	CAISAGGQGLNQPQHF
TRBV28	-	TRBJ1-5	-	TGTGCCAGCACCCCGGGGGAGGGCAATCAGCCCCAGCATTTT	CASTPGEGNQPQHF
TRBV5-5	TRBD1	TRBJ1-2	once	TGTGCCAGCAGCCCTACAGGGGAGGTTGGCTATGGCTACACCTTC	CASSPTGEVGYGYTF
TRBV30	TRBD1	TRBJ1-2	-	TGTGCCTGGAGTGTCGGAAGGGGGCATGGCTACACCTTC	CAWSVGRGHGYTF
TRBV30	-	TRBJ1-6	few	TGTGCATGGAAGACAGGACCCTATTCACCCCTCCACTTT	CAWKTGPYSPLHF
TRBV7-2	TRBD1	TRBJ1-5	-	TGTGCCAGCAGCCCCGGGACAGGGGCTAGGAGCAATCAGCCCCAGCATTTT	CASSPGTGARSNQPQHF
TRBV7-9	TRBD1	TRBJ2-7	-	TGTGCCAGCAGCTTGACGACAGGGAAGTATTGCGAGCAGTACTTC	CASSLTTGKYCEQYF
TRBV15	-	TRBJ1-5	-	TGTGCCACCAGCAGAGATTGGCGTGAGACAGGCAACCTTAATCAGCCCCAGCATTTT	CATSRDWRETGNLNQPQHF
TRBV2	-	TRBJ2-2	-	TGTGCCAGCAAGGCGTTGGGGGCGGGCACCGGGGAGCTGTTTTTT	CASKALGAGTGELFF
TRBV29-1	TRBD2	TRBJ2-3	-	TGCAGCGTTGAAAGGAGCGGGGGGGCAGATACGCAGTATTTT	CSVERSGGADTQYF
TRBV10-3	TRBD2	TRBJ2-1	-	TGTGCCATCACCGGACTAGCGGGGGGGCTCGGTGAGCAGTTCTTC	CAITGLAGGLGEQFF
TRBV10-3	TRBD1	TRBJ1-3	-	TGTGCCATCAGCGCGGGACAGGGAGGCTCTGGAAACACCATATATTTT	CAISAGQGGSGNTIYF
TRBV13	TRBD2	TRBJ2-3	once	TGTGCCAGCAGCTTAGGACAGGCGGGTAGCGGGGGCACAGATACGCAGTATTTT	CASSLGQAGSGGTDTQYF
TRBV29-1	TRBD2	TRBJ2-5	-	TGCAGCGTTGAACGGCTAGCGGGGCAAGAGACCCAGTACTTC	CSVERLAGQETQYF
TRBV2	-	TRBJ1-1	-	TGTGCCAGCACCCGGACGGACATGAACACTGAAGCTTTCTTT	CASTRTDMNTEAFF
TRBV3-1/TRBV3-2	-	TRBJ1-2	-	TGTGCCAGCAGCCAAGCTTTTTCTGGCTACACCTTC	CASSQAFSGYTF
TRBV5-5	TRBD2	TRBJ2-1	-	TGTGCCAGCAGCTTGTGGCGGGGGGGCGATACAGATGAGCAGTTCTTC	CASSLWRGGDTDEQFF
TRBV30	-	TRBJ1-2	-	TGTGCCTGGAGTTCGGGCAGGGCGGTGGATGGCTACACCTTC	CAWSSGRAVDGYTF
TRBV6-1	-	TRBJ2-1	-	TGTGCCAGCAGTGACCGGTGGAATGAGCAGTTCTTC	CASSDRWNEQFF
TRBV6-5	TRBD1	TRBJ1-6	-	TGTGCCAGCAGCCGCCAGGGACAGGGTAATTCACCCCTCCACTTT	CASSRQGQGNSPLHF
TRBV10-2	-	TRBJ2-2	few	TGCGCCACGGCACAGGGTGGTACCGGGGAGCTGTTTTTT	CATAQGGTGELFF
TRBV2	-	TRBJ2-3	-	TGTGCCAGCAGTGAGCGTCTCGGGTTGCGGGGGCCCACAGATACGCAGTATTTT	CASSERLGLRGPTDTQYF
TRBV28	TRBD1	TRBJ1-1	-	TGTGCCAGCATCAGAGGAGGGGGCATCACTGAAGCTTTCTTT	CASIRGGGITEAFF
TRBV6-7	-	TRBJ2-7	-	TGTGCCAGCAGTTACTCCGGAGACTACGAGCAGTACTTC	CASSYSGDYEQYF
TRBV29-1	-	TRBJ1-1	-	TGCAGCACCTCCCTAGCTGCGGACACTGAAGCTTTCTTT	CSTSLAADTEAFF
TRBV4-2	TRBD2	TRBJ2-3	-	TGTGCCAGCAGCCAAGAACAACTAGCGGGGAGCACAGATACGCAGTATTTT	CASSQEQLAGSTDTQYF
TRBV10-3	-	TRBJ1-1	-	TGTGCCTCCCTAAGGGGGAACGGAATGAACACTGAAGCTTTCTTT	CASLRGNGMNTEAFF
TRBV27	-	TRBJ1-1	-	TGTGCCAGCAGTATGGCCCGGGGGACCTTTATGAACACTGAAGCTTTCTTT	CASSMARGTFMNTEAFF
TRBV9	TRBD1	TRBJ2-1	-	TGTGCCAGCAGCGCCCACGGGACAGGGGACAATGAGCAGTTCTTC	CASSAHGTGDNEQFF
TRBV7-2	TRBD2	TRBJ2-1	-	TGTGCCAGCAGCTTACAGCGGGGGGGCGATGAGCAGTTCTTC	CASSLQRGGDEQFF
TRBV5-1	-	TRBJ2-2	-	TGCGCCAGCAGCTTGCAGGCCGGTTCCTTGGCCGGGGAGCTGTTTTTT	CASSLQAGSLAGELFF
TRBV19	TRBD1	TRBJ1-4	-	TGTGCCAGTAGCAACAGGGGCGTCGATGAAAAACTGTTTTTT	CASSNRGVDEKLFF
TRBV7-8	TRBD2	TRBJ2-3	-	TGTGCCAGCAGCGCCAGCCGCGGGGGGTTCCCAGATACGCAGTATTTT	CASSASRGGFPDTQYF
TRBV30	TRBD2	TRBJ2-1	-	TGTGCCTTCCTACTAGCGGGGGGGCGAGGTACCTACAATGAGCAGTTCTTC	CAFLLAGGRGTYNEQFF
TRBV28	TRBD1	TRBJ1-1	-	TGTGCCAGCAGTTTATGGGGGACAGAGGGAACTGAAGCTTTCTTT	CASSLWGTEGTEAFF
TRBV19	-	TRBJ1-5	-	TGTGCCAGTAGTATTGGCAGGGGCTGGAATCAGCCCCAGCATTTT	CASSIGRGWNQPQHF
TRBV7-2	-	TRBJ2-2	-	TGTGCCAGCAGCTTAGCCGGGTTCTGGGGGGAGCTGTTTTTT	CASSLAGFWGELFF
TRBV30	-	TRBJ2-1	-	TGTGCCTGGAGTGCCCGACAGCAGCAGTTCTTC	CAWSARQQQFF
TRBV4-2	TRBD2	TRBJ2-1	-	TGTGCCAGCAGCCAAGATGGGACTAGCGGCTACAATGAGCAGTTCTTC	CASSQDGTSGYNEQFF
TRBV5-1	-	TRBJ1-1	few	TGCGCCAGCAGCTCCCATACAGGGAGTGGTGGCACTGAAGCTTTCTTT	CASSSHTGSGGTEAFF
TRBV27	-	TRBJ1-2	-	TGTGCCAGCAGTTTAGGGCAGGCGGGAAATGGCTACACCTTC	CASSLGQAGNGYTF
TRBV5-1	TRBD1	TRBJ1-2	-	TGCGCCAGCAGCTCCTATCCGGGACAGATTAACTATGGCTACACCTTC	CASSSYPGQINYGYTF